This section outlines one T cell receptor (beta chain) sequence together with its context. Antigen: not known. The data were taken from a study of T cell repertoires in cytomegalovirus infection. Across the whole study: Recently identified HLA-C-restricted CMV epitopes were among the peptides used. Indications came from public TCR beta signatures; they pointed to CMV infection and to a matching HLA type. Study-level results: In two of eight donors, the top clonotype was HLA-C-restricted CMV-specific. Based on cumulative public TCR beta family frequency, carriers of CMV plus the relevant HLA were identified.

Each CDR3 protein gets one entry after TCRdb re-called the reads with MiXCR. The sample carries about 830,000 distinct CDR3 sequences, 30% to 35% recorded once. Germline CDR1 is LNHDA and CDR2 is SQIVND (reference sequence). The V end lost 0 bases, the J end lost 4 bases, and 9 bases lay between the germline ends. The CDR3 consists of 14 residues. This sequence was found in a human donor in good health (CMV status not recorded). Some clones in this sample may be carry-over from other donors' samples. This chain uses TRBV19 with TRBJ1-1; no clear D. Source: cultured CD8+ T cells from PBMCs, taken from culture after CMV antigen stimulation. The CDR3 DNA sequence: TGTGCCAGTAGTATAGAGGCAGCGGGCACTGAAGCTTTCTTT. Translating it yields CASSIEAAGTEAFF. Supplemented by reference TRBV19 and TRBJ1-1, the full variable domain reads DGGITQSPKYLFRKEGQNVTLSCEQNLNHDAMYWYRQDPGQGLRLIYYSQIVNDFQKGDIAEGYSVSREKKESFPLTVTSAQKNPTAFYLCASSIEAAGTEAFFGQGTRLTVV.